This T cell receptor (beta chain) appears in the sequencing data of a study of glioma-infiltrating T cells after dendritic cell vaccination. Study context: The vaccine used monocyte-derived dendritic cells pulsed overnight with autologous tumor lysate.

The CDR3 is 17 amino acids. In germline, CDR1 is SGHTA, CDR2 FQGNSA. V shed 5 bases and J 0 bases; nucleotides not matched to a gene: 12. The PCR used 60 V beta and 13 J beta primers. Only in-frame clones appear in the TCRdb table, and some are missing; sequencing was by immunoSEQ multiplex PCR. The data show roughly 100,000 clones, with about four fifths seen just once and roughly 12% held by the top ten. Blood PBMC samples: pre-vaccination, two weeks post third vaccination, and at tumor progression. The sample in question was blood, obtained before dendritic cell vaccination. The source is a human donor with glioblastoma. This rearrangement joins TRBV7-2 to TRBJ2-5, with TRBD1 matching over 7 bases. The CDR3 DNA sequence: TGTGCCAGCAGCCGGGGATCCGGGACAGAAAACCAAGAGACCCAGTACTTC. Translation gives CASSRGSGTENQETQYF.